The table lists the clone carrying this T cell receptor beta chain with many counts. The authors built TCR beta libraries using iRepertoire HTBI primers and Arm-PCR of CDR3 regions. One entry per CDR3 protein results from TCRdb running MiXCR on the multiplex PCR reads. The sample has around 250,000 distinct CDR3 sequences, 18% seen once; the top ten hold less than 15%. The data belong to a study of regulatory T cells in long-lasting Graves disease. As to time point: newly diagnosed GD, antithyroid drugs for less than 3 months. The TCR library was made from RNA that had been extracted from PBMCs in TRIzol. These data were also filed under a second study, of T cells in Graves' hyperthyroidism and ophthalmopathy. According to that study: TCR CDR3 underwent first-round RT-PCR with the HTBI primer set. Among clonotypes expanded in thyroid above 0.001, most were also found in blood.

This sequence originates from a woman aged 25 to 39 with Graves disease. The specimen was peripheral blood mononuclear cells (PBMCs), collected at new diagnosis, from a patient treated with antithyroid drugs.

The CDR3 loop reads CASSLEAGNQPQHF. The CDR3 region has the DNA TGTGCCAGCAGTTTGGAGGCAGGGAATCAGCCCCAGCATTTT. The chain carries TRBV12-3 or TRBV12-4 and TRBJ1-5, with a weak D call TRBD1 (5 bases). Trimming removed 3 bases at V and 4 bases at J, with 10 bases between. The CDR3 has 14 amino acids.